This T cell receptor (beta chain) stems from a study of cytomegalovirus exposure and HLA in healthy donors. Study at large: Falling in the Caucasian-associated ancestry cluster were 65% to 90% of 398 genotyped donors.

PCR was performed using 60 Vbeta and 13 Jbeta primers. Assay: immunoSEQ multiplex PCR; the TCRdb copy retains only in-frame clones and omits some. Of about 150,000 clones in the sample, 76% were seen once. V shed 5 bases and J shed 1 base, with 6 bases lying between them. Germline V lookup: CDR1 LNHDA, CDR2 SQIVND (reference sequence). This CDR3 region has 13 residues. The chain joins TRBV19 to TRBJ2-1; D remains ambiguous. The sequencing input was PBMCs. The sequence came from a woman aged 40 to 55 in good health and CMV-seronegative. CDR3 protein: CASSFGSYNEQFF. The CDR3 bases are TGTGCCAGTAGTTTCGGTTCCTACAATGAGCAGTTCTTC.